This T cell receptor beta chain was documented in a study of T cells after yellow fever vaccination. Whole-study findings and limits: Weaker in magnitude, the secondary response showed a faster peak on day 5 versus 15.

This clonotype was counted between two and nine times. Antigen specificity is unknown. MiXCR, run by TCRdb on the 5' RACE reads, gives a single entry per CDR3 protein. The data hold 300,000 to 350,000 distinct CDR3 sequences, with 8% to 9.5% observed a single time. In germline, CDR1 is SGHTA, CDR2 FQGNSA. With 6 bases removed from V and 4 bases from J, the gap between germline ends came to 13 bases. The CDR3 runs 14 residues. The chain uses TRBV7-2 and TRBJ1-3, with D perhaps TRBD1 (5 bases). The source is a man younger than 30 who received the YFV17D yellow fever vaccine. This material consisted of PBMCs, taken roughly 45 days after the first yellow fever vaccination. Here the CDR3 reads CASRPAGDGNTIYF. CDR3 DNA: TGTGCCAGCAGACCAGCGGGGGACGGAAACACCATATATTTT.